The entry below describes one T cell receptor (beta chain). Its specificity is unknown. V lost 2 bases, J lost 4 bases, and 17 bases lay in between. The CDR3 contains 16 residues. Per germline, CDR1 SGDLS and CDR2 YYNGEE. Profiling relied on immunoSEQ multiplex PCR, and the TCRdb table lists in-frame clones only, not all of them. In the table there are about 50,000 clones, over 90% of which are singletons. This sample stems from a study of siplizumab effects on memory and regulatory T cells. The study's findings and limits: Proliferating Tregs from siplizumab cultures lacked functional confirmation of suppression. Few alloreactive clones mapped to unstimulated subsets. Treatment with siplizumab left mappable alloreactive CD4+ clones averaging roughly 66% Treg-derived, compared with under 30% in controls.

The chain combines TRBV9 with TRBJ2-3; D is perhaps TRBD1 or TRBD2 (5 bases each). This sequence was found in a human donor in good health. Sequencing was carried out using CD8+ T cells sorted from blood. The CDR3 reads CASSVFDPLGADTQYF. DNA for the CDR3: TGTGCCAGCAGCGTTTTCGATCCATTGGGGGCAGATACGCAGTATTTT.